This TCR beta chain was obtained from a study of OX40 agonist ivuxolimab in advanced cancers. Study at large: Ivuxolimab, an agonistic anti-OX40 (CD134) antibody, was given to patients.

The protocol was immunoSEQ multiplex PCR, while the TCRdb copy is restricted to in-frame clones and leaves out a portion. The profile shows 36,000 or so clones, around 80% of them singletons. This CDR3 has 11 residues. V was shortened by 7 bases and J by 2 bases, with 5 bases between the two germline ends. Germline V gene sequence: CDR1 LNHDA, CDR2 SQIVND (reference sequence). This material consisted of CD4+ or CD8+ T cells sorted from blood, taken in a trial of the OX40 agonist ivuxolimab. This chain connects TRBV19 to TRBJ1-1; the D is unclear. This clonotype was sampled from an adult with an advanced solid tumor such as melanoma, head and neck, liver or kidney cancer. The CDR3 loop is CASKKNTEAFF. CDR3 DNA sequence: TGTGCCAGTAAAAAAAACACTGAAGCTTTCTTT.